The 2 T cell receptor beta chains given below trace back to one sample, sequenced in a study of T-cell reconstitution after alpha-beta-depleted transplantation in children. The authors prepared the TCRbeta library with unique molecular identifiers. One entry per CDR3 protein results from TCRdb running MiXCR on the PCR reads. Among roughly 340,000 distinct CDR3 sequences, roughly 15% were seen once, and the ten largest hold approximately 44%. The material was PBMCs, mostly from graft donor cells, obtained 360 days after TCRalphabeta/CD19-depleted stem cell transplant. These receptors were obtained from a male patient aged 2-15 years who had a stem cell transplant for acute lymphoblastic leukemia, so the T cells may come from the graft donor.

V usage is TRBV25-1 and J usage is TRBJ2-7, with D possibly called TRBD1 or TRBD2 (5 bases each). The germline V and J ends were trimmed by 2 bases and 5 bases, with 13 bases remaining between them. CDR1 and CDR2 (germline): MGHDK, SYGVNS. The length of the CDR3 is 14 residues. The CDR3 is CASSEGGWGHEQYF. CDR3 bases: TGTGCCAGCAGTGAAGGAGGCTGGGGCCACGAGCAGTACTTC.

This clonotype was observed at least ten times. The chain joins TRBV7-8 to TRBJ2-1; D possibly corresponds to TRBD1 (6 bases). Trimming took 3 bases from V and 8 from J, leaving 20 bases between them. CDR3 length equals 16 residues. Germline CDR1 and CDR2: SGHVS and FQNEAQ. CDR3 nucleotides: TGTGCCAGCAGCTTGAGACAGGCAAATGGACTTCATGAGCAGTTCTTC. The encoded protein is CASSLRQANGLHEQFF.